One sample yielded the 8 T cell receptor beta chains listed below, sequenced in a study of naive and memory T cell subsets (dated by TCRdb to about 2017). The receptor library was made with UMI-ligation and nested PCR. Sequencer: Illumina MiSeq. An equimolar mix of two oligonucleotides covering both TRBC1 and TRBC2 was used as the beta constant-region primer. TCRdb reworked the public reads: Q25 trimming with fastp, MiXCR clone assembly, productive beta chains retained. For every CDR3 protein sequence, its rows merge into one entry that carries the most common genes and DNA. Counted in this sample were 100,000 or so distinct CDR3 sequences; about 7% of them appeared once. Of the sample, about 1.6% is held by the ten largest clones. The sequencing input was central memory CD4+ T cells from blood. Taken with the paper, the label for cell subset or site translates to: central memory, CD45RA- CD27+. Every receptor here comes from a human donor in good health.

This clonotype has a handful of counts. The V and J genes are TRBV20-1 and TRBJ2-7, with no clear D. Trimming removed 3 bases at V and 6 bases at J, with 6 bases between. The CDR3 loop spans 10 amino acids. Germline V gene data show CDR1 as DFQATT and CDR2 as SNEGSKA (reference sequence). The CDR3 loop is CSASDGEQYF. In nucleotides, the CDR3 is TGCAGTGCTAGCGACGGCGAGCAGTACTTC.

This chain uses TRBV7-2 with TRBJ2-3; D gene uncertain. Germline CDR1 is SGHTA and CDR2 is FQGNSA. The CDR3 is 13 amino acids. Trimming removed 0 bases at V and 14 bases at J, with 15 bases between. The CDR3 coding sequence is TGTGCCAGCAGCTTAGCCCCGGACGCGAACGCGTATTTT. This sequence encodes CASSLAPDANAYF.

This clonotype was picked up many times. This chain links TRBV12-3 or TRBV12-4 with TRBJ2-7; the match to TRBD2 covers 7 bases. This CDR3 contains 14 residues. With 3 bases clipped from V and 5 bases from J, the junction kept 7 bases outside the gene matches. This chain's CDR3 is CASSFPGGKDEQYF. As DNA, the CDR3 is TGTGCCAGCAGTTTCCCGGGGGGTAAAGACGAGCAGTACTTC.

This clonotype was seen many times. The chain links TRBV29-1 to TRBJ1-1, with D maybe TRBD1 (5 bases). Trimming removed 4 bases at V and 2 bases at J, with 14 bases between. The CDR3 is made up of 14 amino acids. Germline loops: CDR1 SQVTM, CDR2 ANQGSEA. The DNA of the CDR3 is TGCAGCGTTGGCCAGGCAGGACATAACACTGAAGCTTTCTTT. It translates to CSVGQAGHNTEAFF.

This clonotype was seen at least ten times. The chain joins TRBV4-1 to TRBJ1-3, with TRBD1 matching over 7 bases. Per germline, CDR1 MGHRA and CDR2 YSYEKL. The CDR3 is 18 residues long. J gave up 0 bases and V 0 bases, and 8 bases lay outside the gene matches. The CDR3 loop is CASSQEVWRDSSGNTIYF. The CDR3 region has the DNA TGCGCCAGCAGCCAAGAGGTATGGAGGGACAGCTCTGGAAACACCATATATTTT.

J is TRBJ2-1 and V is TRBV2, with a weak D call TRBD2 (5 bases). This CDR3 has 14 residues. Germline CDR1 reads SNHLY; CDR2 reads FYNNEI. Trimming took off 7 bases at V and 7 bases at J, with 17 bases between the two ends. CDR3 in DNA: TGTGCCAGCACTCAGGACTTACCGGGTAATGAGCAGTTCTTC. Translated, it gives CASTQDLPGNEQFF.

This clonotype was picked up many times. This chain links TRBV7-3 with TRBJ1-1; D is perhaps TRBD1 (5 bases). The CDR3 is 13 amino acids. Trimming took 2 bases from V and 6 from J, leaving 10 bases between them. CDR1 and CDR2 from the germline V gene are SGHTA and FQGTGA. For the CDR3, the DNA is TGTGCCAGCAGCTTATTCAGGGAGGCTGAAGCTTTCTTT. Protein sequence: CASSLFREAEAFF.

This clonotype was seen at least ten times. V usage is TRBV7-8 and J usage is TRBJ1-3; 7 bases line up with TRBD1. Germline V lookup: CDR1 SGHVS, CDR2 FQNEAQ. With V trimmed by 4 bases and J by 0 bases, 3 bases remained unmatched. This CDR3 comprises 15 residues. As DNA, the CDR3 is TGTGCCAGCAGCTGGGACAGCTTCTCTGGAAACACCATATATTTT. Translated: CASSWDSFSGNTIYF.